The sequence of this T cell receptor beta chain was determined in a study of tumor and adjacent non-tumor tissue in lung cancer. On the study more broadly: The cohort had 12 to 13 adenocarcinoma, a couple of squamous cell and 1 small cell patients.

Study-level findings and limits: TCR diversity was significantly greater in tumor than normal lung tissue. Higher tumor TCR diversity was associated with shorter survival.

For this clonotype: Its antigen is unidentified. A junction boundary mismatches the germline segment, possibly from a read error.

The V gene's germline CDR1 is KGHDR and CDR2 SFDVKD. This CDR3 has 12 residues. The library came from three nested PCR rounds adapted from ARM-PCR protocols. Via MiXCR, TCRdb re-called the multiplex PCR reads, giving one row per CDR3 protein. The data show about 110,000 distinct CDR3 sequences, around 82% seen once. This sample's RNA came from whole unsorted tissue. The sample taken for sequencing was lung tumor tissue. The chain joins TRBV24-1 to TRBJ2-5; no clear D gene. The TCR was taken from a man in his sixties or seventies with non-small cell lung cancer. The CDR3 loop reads CAASDLYETQYF. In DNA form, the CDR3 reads TGTGCCGCCAGTGATCTCTATGAGACCCAGTACTTC.